The text below deals with one T cell receptor beta chain. Its cognate antigen is unknown. Measured with immunoSEQ multiplex PCR; TCRdb has only the in-frame clones, and not every one. Among around 15,000 clones, 94% were seen once, and the ten largest hold more than 0.25%. The sample originates from a study of T cells after posttransplantation cyclophosphamide. CDR1 is KGHSH and CDR2 is LQKENI in the germline V gene. The CDR3 runs to 14 residues. V was shortened by 3 bases and J by 8 bases, with 16 bases between the two germline ends. The naive gate required viable CD3+CD4+ or CD3+CD8+ cells with CCR7+CD45RA+CD45RO-CD95-CD27+CD28+ phenotype. Regarding the study as a whole: Donor-recipient repertoire similarity was low at 1-2 months, rising over year one.

The J gene is TRBJ1-2, the V gene TRBV18, with D possibly being TRBD1 (5 bases). The sequence came from a woman aged 45-59 years in good health and a related stem cell transplant donor. The specimen was naive CD4+ T cells sorted from blood. DNA for the CDR3: TGTGCCAGCTCACCCTTCCGGGGGGGGGACGGCTACACCTTC. This sequence encodes CASSPFRGGDGYTF. The full variable domain, completed using reference TRBV18 and TRBJ1-2, is NAGVMQNPRHLVRRRGQEARLRCSPMKGHSHVYWYRQLPEEGLKFMVYLQKENIIDESGMPKERFSAEFPKEGPSILRIQQVVRGDSAAYFCASSPFRGGDGYTFGSGTRLTVV.